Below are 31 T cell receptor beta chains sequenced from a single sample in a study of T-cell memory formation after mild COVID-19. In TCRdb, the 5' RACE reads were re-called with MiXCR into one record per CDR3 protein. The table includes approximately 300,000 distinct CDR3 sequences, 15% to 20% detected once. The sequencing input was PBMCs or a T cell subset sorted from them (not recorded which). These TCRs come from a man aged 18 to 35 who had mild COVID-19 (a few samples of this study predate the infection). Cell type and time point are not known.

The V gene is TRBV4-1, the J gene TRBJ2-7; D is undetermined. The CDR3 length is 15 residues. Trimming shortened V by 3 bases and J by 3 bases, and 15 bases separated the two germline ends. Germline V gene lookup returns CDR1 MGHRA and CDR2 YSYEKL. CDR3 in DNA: TGCGCCAGCAGCCATATCGACTTGGCTGGCTACGAGCAGTACTTC. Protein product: CASSHIDLAGYEQYF.

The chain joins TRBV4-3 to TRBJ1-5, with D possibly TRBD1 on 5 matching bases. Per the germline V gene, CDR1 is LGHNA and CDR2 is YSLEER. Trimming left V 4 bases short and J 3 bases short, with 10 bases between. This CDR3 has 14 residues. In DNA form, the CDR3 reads TGCGCCAGCAGCCCCGACAGTTTCAATCAGCCCCAGCATTTT. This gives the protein CASSPDSFNQPQHF.

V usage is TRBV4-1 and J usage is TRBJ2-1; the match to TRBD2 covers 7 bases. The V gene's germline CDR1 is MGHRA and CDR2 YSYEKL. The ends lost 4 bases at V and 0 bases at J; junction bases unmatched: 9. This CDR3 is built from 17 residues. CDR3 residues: CASSPRGRGSSYNEQFF. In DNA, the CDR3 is TGCGCCAGCAGCCCGAGAGGGCGGGGGAGCTCCTACAATGAGCAGTTCTTC.

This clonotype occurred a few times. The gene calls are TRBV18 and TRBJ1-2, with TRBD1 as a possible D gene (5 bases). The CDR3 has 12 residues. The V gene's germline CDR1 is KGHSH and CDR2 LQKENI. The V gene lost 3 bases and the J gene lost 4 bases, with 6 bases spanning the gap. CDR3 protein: CASSPGAYGYTF. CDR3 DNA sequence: TGTGCCAGCTCACCCGGGGCCTATGGCTACACCTTC.

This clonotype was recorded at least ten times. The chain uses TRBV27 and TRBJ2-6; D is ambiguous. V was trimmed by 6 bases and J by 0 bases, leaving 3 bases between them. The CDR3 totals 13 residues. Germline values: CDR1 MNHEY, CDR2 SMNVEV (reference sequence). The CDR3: CASRLSGANVLTF. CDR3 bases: TGTGCCAGCAGGCTCTCTGGGGCCAACGTCCTGACTTTC.

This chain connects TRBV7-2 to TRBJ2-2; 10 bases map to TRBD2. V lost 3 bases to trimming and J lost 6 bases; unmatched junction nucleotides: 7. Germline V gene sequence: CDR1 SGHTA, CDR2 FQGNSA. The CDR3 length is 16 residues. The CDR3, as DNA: TGTGCCAGCAGCTTTTCGGGACTAGCGTCGTCCGGGGAGCTGTTTTTT. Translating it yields CASSFSGLASSGELFF.

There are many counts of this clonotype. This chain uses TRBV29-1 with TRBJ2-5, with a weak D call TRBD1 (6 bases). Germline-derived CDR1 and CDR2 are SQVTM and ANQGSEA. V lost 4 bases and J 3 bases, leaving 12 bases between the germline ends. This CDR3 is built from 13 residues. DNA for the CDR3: TGCAGCGTTGCCCCCACAGGGAAAGAGACCCAGTACTTC. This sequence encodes CSVAPTGKETQYF.

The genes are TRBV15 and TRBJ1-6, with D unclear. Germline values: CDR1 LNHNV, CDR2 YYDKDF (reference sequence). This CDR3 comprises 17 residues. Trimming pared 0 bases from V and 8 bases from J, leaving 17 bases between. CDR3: CATSRDSASRVYSPLHF. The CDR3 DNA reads TGTGCCACCAGCAGAGATTCGGCCTCGCGGGTTTATTCACCCCTCCACTTT. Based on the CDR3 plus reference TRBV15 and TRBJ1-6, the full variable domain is DAMVIQNPRYQVTQFGKPVTLSCSQTLNHNVMYWYQQKSSQAPKLLFHYYDKDFNNEADTPDNFQSRRPNTSFCFLDIRSPGLGDTAMYLCATSRDSASRVYSPLHFGNGTRLTVT.

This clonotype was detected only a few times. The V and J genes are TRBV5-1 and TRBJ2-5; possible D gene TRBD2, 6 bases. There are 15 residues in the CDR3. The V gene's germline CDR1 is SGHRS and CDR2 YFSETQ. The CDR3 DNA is TGCGCAGCATGTAGGGGTAAGGCGGGACAAGAGACCCAGTACTTC. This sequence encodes CAACRGKAGQETQYF.

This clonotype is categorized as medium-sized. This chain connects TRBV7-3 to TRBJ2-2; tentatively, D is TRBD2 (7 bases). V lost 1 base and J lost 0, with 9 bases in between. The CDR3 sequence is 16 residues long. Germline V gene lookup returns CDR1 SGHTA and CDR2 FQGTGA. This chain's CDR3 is CASSLRGGSNTGELFF. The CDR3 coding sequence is TGTGCCAGCAGCTTAAGGGGGGGCTCGAACACCGGGGAGCTGTTTTTT.

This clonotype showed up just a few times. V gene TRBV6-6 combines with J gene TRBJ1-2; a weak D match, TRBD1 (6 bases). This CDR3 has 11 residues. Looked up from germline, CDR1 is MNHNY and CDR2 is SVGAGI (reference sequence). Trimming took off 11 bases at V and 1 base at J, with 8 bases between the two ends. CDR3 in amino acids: CAADSNYGYTF. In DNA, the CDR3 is TGTGCCGCGGACAGTAACTATGGCTACACCTTC.

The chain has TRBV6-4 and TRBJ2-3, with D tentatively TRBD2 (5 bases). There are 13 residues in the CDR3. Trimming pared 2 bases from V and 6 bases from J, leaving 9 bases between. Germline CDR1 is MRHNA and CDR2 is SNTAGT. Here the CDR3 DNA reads TGTGCCAGCAGTGACAGTCCGGGGGATACGCAGTATTTT. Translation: CASSDSPGDTQYF.

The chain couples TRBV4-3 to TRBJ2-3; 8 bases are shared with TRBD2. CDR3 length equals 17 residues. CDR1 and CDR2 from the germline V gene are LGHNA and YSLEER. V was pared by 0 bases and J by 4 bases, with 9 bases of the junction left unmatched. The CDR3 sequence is CASSQDTTAGGSDTQYF. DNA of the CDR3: TGCGCCAGCAGCCAAGACACTACGGCGGGGGGCTCAGATACGCAGTATTTT.

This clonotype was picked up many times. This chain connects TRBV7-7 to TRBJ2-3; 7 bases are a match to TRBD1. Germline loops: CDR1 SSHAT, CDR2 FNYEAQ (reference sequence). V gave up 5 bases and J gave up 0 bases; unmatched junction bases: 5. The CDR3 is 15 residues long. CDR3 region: CASSPTGFSTDTQYF. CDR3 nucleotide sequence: TGTGCCAGCAGCCCGACAGGGTTCAGCACAGATACGCAGTATTTT. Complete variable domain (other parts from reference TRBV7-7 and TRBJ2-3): GAGVSQSPRYKVTKRGQDVTLRCDPISSHATLYWYQQALGQGPEFLTYFNYEAQPDKSGLPSDRFSAERPEGSISTLTIQRTEQRDSAMYRCASSPTGFSTDTQYFGPGTRLTVL.

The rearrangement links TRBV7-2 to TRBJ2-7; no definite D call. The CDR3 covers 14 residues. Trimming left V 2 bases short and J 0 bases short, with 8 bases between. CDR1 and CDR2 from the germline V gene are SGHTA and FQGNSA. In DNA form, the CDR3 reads TGTGCCAGCAGCTTACATTTTAGCTCCTACGAGCAGTACTTC. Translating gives CASSLHFSSYEQYF. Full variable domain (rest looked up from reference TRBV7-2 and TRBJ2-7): GAGVSQSPSNKVTEKGKDVELRCDPISGHTALYWYRQSLGQGLEFLIYFQGNSAPDKSGLPSDRFSAERTGGSVSTLTIQRTQQEDSAVYLCASSLHFSSYEQYFGPGTRLTVT.

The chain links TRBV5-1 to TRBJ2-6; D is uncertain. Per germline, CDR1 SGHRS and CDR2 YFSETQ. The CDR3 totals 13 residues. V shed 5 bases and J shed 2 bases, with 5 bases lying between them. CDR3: CASRVAGANVLTF. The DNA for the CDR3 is TGCGCCAGCAGGGTGGCTGGGGCCAACGTCCTGACTTTC.

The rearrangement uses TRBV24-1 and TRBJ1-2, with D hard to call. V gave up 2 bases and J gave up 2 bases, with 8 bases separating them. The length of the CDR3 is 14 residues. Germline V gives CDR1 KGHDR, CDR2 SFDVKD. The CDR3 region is CATSDWEINYGYTF. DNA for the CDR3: TGTGCCACCAGTGATTGGGAGATAAACTATGGCTACACCTTC.

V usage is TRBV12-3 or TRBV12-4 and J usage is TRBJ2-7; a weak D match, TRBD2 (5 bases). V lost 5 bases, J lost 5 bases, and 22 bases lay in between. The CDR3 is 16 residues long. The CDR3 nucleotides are TGTGCCAGCAGTCGGGGAAGTCTCGACCCAAGGCACGAGCAGTACTTC. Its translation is CASSRGSLDPRHEQYF.

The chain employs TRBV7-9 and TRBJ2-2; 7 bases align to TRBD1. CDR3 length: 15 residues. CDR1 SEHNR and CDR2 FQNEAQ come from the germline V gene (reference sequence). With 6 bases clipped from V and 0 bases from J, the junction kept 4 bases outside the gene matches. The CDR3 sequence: CASRLTGANTGELFF. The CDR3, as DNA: TGTGCCAGCAGACTCACAGGGGCGAACACCGGGGAGCTGTTTTTT.

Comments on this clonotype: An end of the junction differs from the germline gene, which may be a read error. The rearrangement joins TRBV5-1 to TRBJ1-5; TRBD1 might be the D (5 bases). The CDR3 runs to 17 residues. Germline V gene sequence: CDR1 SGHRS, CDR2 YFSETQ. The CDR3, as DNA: TGCGCCAGCAGCGCAAGGGTTCTTAGGGGAAGCGGGCAGCGCCAGCATTTT. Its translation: CASSARVLRGSGQRQHF.

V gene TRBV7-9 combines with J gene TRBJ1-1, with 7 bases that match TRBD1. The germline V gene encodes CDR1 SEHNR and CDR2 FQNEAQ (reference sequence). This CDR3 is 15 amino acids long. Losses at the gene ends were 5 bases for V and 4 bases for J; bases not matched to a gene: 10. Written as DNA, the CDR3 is TGTGCCAGCAGCGCCAGGGGGTCGTTCGGCACTGAAGCTTTCTTT. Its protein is CASSARGSFGTEAFF. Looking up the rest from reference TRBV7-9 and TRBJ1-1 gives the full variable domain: DTGVSQNPRHKITKRGQNVTFRCDPISEHNRLYWYRQTLGQGPEFLTYFQNEAQLEKSRLLSDRFSAERPKGSFSTLEIQRTEQGDSAMYLCASSARGSFGTEAFFGQGTRLTVV.

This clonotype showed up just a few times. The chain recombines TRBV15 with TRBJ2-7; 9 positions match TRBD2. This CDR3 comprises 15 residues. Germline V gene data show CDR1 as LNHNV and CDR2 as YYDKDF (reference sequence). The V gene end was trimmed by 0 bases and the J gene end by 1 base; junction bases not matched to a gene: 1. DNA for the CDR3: TGTGCCACCAGCAGAGATCTAGCGGGGTCCTACGAGCAGTACTTC. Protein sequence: CATSRDLAGSYEQYF.

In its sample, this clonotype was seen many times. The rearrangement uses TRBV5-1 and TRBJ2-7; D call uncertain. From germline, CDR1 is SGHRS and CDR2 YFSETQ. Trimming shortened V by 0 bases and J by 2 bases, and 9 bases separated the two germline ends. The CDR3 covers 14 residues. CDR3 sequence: CASSLESAAYEQYF. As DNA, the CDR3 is TGCGCCAGCAGCTTGGAATCGGCAGCCTACGAGCAGTACTTC.

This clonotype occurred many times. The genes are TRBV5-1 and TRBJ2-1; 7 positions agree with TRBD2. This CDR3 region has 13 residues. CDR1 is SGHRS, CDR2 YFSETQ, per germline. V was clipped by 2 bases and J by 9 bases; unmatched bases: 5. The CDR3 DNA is TGCGCCAGCAGCTTCGAAGCGGGGACTGAGCAGTTCTTC. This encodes CASSFEAGTEQFF.

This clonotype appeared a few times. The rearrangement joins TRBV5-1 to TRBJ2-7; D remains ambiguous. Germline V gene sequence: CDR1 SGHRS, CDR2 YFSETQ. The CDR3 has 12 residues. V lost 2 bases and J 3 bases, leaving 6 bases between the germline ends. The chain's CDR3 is CASSFDGYEQYF. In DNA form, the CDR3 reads TGCGCCAGCAGCTTTGATGGCTACGAGCAGTACTTC.

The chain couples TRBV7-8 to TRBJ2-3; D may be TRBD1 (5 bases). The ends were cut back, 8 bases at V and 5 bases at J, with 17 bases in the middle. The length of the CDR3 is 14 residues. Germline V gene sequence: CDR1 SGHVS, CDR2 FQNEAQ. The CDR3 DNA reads TGTGCCAGCGGCCTGGACACCTTAGAAGATACGCAGTATTTT. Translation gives CASGLDTLEDTQYF.

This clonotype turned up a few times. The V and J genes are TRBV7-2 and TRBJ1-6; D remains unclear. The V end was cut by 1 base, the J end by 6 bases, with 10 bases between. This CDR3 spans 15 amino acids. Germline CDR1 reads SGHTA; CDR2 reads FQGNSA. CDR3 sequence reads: CASSLVRVGNSPLHF. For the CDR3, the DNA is TGTGCCAGCAGCTTAGTGAGGGTGGGTAATTCACCCCTCCACTTT.

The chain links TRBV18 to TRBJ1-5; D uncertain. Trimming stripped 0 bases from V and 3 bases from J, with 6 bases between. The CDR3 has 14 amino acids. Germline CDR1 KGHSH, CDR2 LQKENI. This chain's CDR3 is CASSPPSTNQPQHF. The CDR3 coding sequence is TGTGCCAGCTCACCACCGTCGACCAATCAGCCCCAGCATTTT.

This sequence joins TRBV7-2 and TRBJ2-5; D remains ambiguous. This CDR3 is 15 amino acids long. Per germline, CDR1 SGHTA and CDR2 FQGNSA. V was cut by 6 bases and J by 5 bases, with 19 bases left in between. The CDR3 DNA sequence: TGTGCCAGCAGTTTCCGGACGAGTCGAGAGGAGACCCAGTACTTC. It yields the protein CASSFRTSREETQYF.

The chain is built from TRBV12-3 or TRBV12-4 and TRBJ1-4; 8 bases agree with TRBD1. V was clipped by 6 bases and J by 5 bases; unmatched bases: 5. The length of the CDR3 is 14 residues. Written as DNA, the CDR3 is TGTGCCAGCAGGTACAGACAGGGGAATGAAAAACTGTTTTTT. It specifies CASRYRQGNEKLFF.

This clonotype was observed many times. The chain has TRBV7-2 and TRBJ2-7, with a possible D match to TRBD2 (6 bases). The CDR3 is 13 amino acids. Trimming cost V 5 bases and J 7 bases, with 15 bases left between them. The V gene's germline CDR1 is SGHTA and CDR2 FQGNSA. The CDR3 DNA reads TGTGCCAGCAGCGCACGGCGGGGCGGTGAGCAGTACTTC. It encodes CASSARRGGEQYF. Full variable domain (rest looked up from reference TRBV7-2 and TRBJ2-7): GAGVSQSPSNKVTEKGKDVELRCDPISGHTALYWYRQSLGQGLEFLIYFQGNSAPDKSGLPSDRFSAERTGGSVSTLTIQRTQQEDSAVYLCASSARRGGEQYFGPGTRLTVT.